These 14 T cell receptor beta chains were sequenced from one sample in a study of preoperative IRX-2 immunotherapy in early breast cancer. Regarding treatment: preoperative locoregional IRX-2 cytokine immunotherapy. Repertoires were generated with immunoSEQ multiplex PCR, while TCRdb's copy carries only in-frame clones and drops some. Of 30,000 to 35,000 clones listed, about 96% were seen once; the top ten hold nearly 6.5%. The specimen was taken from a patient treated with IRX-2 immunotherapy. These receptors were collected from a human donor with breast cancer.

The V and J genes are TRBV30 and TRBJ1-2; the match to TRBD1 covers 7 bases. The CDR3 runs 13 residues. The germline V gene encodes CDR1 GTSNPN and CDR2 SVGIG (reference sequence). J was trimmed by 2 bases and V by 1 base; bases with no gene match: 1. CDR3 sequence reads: CAWSETGNYGYTF. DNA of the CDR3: TGTGCCTGGAGTGAGACAGGGAACTATGGCTACACCTTC.

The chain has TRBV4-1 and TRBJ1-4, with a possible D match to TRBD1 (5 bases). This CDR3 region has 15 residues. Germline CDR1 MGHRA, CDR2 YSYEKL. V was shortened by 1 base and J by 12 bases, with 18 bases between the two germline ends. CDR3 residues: CASSQGSGRKGELFF. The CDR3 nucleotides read TGCGCCAGCAGCCAAGGTAGCGGGCGAAAAGGGGAACTGTTTTTT.

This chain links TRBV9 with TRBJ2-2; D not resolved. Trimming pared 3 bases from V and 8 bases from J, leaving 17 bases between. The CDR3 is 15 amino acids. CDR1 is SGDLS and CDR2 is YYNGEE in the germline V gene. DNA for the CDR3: TGTGCCAGCAGCGGACGAACCATAGCTACTGGGGAGCTGTTTTTT. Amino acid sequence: CASSGRTIATGELFF.

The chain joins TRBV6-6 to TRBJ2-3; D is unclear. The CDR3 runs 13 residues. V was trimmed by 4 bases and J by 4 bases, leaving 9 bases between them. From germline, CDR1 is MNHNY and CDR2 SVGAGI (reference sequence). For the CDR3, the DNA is TGTGCCAGCAGTTTCTATGAGCCAGATACGCAGTATTTT. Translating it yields CASSFYEPDTQYF.

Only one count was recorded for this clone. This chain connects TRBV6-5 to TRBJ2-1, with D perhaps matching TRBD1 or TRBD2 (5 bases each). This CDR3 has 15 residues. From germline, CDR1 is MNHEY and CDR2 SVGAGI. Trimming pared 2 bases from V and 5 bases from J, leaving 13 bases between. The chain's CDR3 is CASSYSVGAHNEQFF. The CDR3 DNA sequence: TGTGCCAGCAGTTACAGTGTCGGGGCCCACAATGAGCAGTTCTTC.

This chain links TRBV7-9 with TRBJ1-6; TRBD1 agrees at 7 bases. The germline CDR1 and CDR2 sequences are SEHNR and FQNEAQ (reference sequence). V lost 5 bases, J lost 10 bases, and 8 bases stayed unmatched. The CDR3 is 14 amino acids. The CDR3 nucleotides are TGTGCCAGCAGCCGCCGGGACAGTAACTCACCCCTCCACTTT. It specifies CASSRRDSNSPLHF.

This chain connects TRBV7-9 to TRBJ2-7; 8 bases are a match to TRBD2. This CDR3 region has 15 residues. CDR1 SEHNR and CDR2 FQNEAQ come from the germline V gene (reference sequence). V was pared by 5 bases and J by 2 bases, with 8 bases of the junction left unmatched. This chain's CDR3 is CASSHRTSSPYEQYF. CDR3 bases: TGTGCCAGCAGCCATCGGACTAGCAGCCCCTACGAGCAGTACTTC.

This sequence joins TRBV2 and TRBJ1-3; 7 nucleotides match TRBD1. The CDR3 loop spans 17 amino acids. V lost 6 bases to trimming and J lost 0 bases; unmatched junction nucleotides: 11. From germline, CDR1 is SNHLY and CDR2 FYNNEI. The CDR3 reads CASRATGFQSSGNTIYF. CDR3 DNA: TGTGCCAGCAGGGCGACAGGGTTTCAGAGCTCTGGAAACACCATATATTTT.

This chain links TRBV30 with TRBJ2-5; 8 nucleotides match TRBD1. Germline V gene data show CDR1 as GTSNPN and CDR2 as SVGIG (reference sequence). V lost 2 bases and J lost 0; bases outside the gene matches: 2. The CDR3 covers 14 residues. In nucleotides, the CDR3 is TGTGCCTGGAGTCAGGGGGCCTACCAAGAGACCCAGTACTTC. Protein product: CAWSQGAYQETQYF.

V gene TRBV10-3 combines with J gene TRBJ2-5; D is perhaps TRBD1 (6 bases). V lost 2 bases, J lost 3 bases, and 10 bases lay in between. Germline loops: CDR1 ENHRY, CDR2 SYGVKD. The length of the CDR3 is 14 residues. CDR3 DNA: TGTGCCATCAGTGAGGGGCCAGGGGAAGAGACCCAGTACTTC. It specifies CAISEGPGEETQYF.

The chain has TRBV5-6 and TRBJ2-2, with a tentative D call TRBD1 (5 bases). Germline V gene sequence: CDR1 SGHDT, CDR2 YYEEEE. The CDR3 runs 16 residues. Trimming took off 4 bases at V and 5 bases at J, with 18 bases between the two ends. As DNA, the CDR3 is TGTGCCAGCAGCCCCACCTGGACACCACTGACCGGGGAGCTGTTTTTT. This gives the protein CASSPTWTPLTGELFF.

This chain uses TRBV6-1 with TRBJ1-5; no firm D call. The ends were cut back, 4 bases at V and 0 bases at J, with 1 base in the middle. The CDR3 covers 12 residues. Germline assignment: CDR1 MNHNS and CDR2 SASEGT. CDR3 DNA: TGTGCCAGCAGTGGTAGCAATCAGCCCCAGCATTTT. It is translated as CASSGSNQPQHF.

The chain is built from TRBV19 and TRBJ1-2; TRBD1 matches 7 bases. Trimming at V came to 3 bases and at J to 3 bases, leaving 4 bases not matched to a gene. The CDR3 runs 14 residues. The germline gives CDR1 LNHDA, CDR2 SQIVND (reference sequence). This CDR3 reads CASSIRGHYYGYTF. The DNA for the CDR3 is TGTGCCAGTAGTATTAGGGGGCATTACTATGGCTACACCTTC.

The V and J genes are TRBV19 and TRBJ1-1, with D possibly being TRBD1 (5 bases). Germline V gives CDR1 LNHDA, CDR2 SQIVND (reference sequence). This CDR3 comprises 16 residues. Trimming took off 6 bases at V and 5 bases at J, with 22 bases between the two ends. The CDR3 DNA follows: TGTGCCAGTAGGGTAGAATCGGGGCCAGGTTGGACTGAAGCTTTCTTT. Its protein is CASRVESGPGWTEAFF.